This record concerns one T cell receptor beta chain sequence. Its antigen is undetermined. The sample is drawn from a study of T-cell memory formation after mild COVID-19. Findings of the study overall: Clones shrinking between day 15 and 85 showed a balanced CD4/CD8 split, and those that grew later tilted toward CD4+. Memory from before infection featured some responding clones, which suggests cross-reactive memory joined.

CDR3 length: 15 residues. Germline V lookup: CDR1 SGHDT, CDR2 YYEEEE. The V segment lost 1 base and the J segment 6 bases; nucleotides outside the gene matches: 8. cDNA libraries for TCR alpha and TCR beta, carrying sample barcodes and UMIs, came from 5'RACE with constant-segment primers. TCRdb called the 5' RACE reads again in MiXCR, with one record for every CDR3 protein. Here the sample spans 350,000 to 450,000 distinct CDR3 sequences, 25% to 30% being singletons. This chain connects TRBV5-6 to TRBJ2-3; 7 bases map to TRBD1. This TCR derives from an adult woman who had mild COVID-19 (a few samples of this study predate the infection). Cell type and time point are not known. The sequencing input was PBMCs or a T cell subset sorted from them (not recorded which). CDR3: CASSLWDSEFDTQYF. The CDR3 nucleotides are TGTGCCAGCAGCTTGTGGGACAGTGAGTTTGATACGCAGTATTTT.